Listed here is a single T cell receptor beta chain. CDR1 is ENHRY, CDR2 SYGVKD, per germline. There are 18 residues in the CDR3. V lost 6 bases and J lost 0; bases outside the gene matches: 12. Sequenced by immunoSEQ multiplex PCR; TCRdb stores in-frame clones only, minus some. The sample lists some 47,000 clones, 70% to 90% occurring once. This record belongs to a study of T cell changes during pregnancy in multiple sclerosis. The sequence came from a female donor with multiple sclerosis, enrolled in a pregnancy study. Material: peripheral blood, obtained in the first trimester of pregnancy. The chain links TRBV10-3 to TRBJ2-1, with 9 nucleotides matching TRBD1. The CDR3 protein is CAISPGTGIGGSYNEQFF. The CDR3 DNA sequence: TGTGCCATCAGCCCCGGGACAGGGATTGGAGGCTCCTACAATGAGCAGTTCTTC.